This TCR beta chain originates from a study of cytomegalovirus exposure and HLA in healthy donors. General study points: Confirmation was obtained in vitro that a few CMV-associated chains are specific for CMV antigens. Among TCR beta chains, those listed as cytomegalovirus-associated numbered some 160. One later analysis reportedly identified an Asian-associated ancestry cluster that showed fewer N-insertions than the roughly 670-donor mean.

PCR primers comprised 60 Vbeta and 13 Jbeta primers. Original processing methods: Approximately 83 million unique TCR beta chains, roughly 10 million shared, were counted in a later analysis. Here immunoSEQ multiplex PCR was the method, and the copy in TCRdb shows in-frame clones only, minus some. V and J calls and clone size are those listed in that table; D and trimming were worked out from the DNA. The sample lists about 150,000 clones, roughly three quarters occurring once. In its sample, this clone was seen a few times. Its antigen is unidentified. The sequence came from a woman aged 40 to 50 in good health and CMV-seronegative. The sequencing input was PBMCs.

This CDR3 is CASSLEGGNTIYF. The CDR3 DNA reads as TGCGCCAGCAGCTTGGAGGGGGGAAACACCATATATTTT. This rearrangement joins TRBV5-1 to TRBJ1-3; D possibly corresponds to TRBD1 (5 bases). CDR3 length: 13 residues. Germline lookup yields CDR1 SGHRS and CDR2 YFSETQ. Trimming removed 0 bases at V and 4 bases at J, with 5 bases between.